The 28 T cell receptor beta chains below come from one sample, sequenced in a study of OX40 agonist ivuxolimab in advanced cancers. Using immunoSEQ multiplex PCR, the repertoire was profiled, and TCRdb retains in-frame clones only, with some absent. The sample shows about 21,000 clones, 83% of them seen only once. Material: CD4+ or CD8+ T cells sorted from blood, obtained in a trial of the OX40 agonist ivuxolimab. Receptors were obtained from an adult with an advanced solid tumor such as melanoma, head and neck, liver or kidney cancer.

The rearrangement links TRBV28 to TRBJ1-5; no clear D gene. Germline V lookup: CDR1 MDHEN, CDR2 SYDVKM. CDR3 length: 14 residues. Trimming took 1 base from V and 4 from J, leaving 8 bases between them. This chain's CDR3 is CASSLLSGNQPQHF. CDR3 sequence (DNA): TGTGCCAGCAGTTTATTGTCAGGAAATCAGCCCCAGCATTTT.

The rearrangement joins TRBV5-6 to TRBJ2-1, with no clear D. The V and J ends lost 6 bases and 1 base respectively, with 11 bases between them. Germline CDR1 reads SGHDT; CDR2 reads YYEEEE. This CDR3 is built from 14 residues. For the CDR3, the DNA is TGTGCCAGCACCCCGTTTCAGTCCTACAATGAGCAGTTCTTC. Its protein product is CASTPFQSYNEQFF.

The chain couples TRBV10-2 to TRBJ2-3; 12 bases match TRBD2. Germline V gives CDR1 WSHSY, CDR2 SAAADI. With V trimmed by 6 bases and J by 2 bases, 6 bases remained unmatched. The CDR3 is made up of 16 amino acids. The CDR3 is CASRGSSGRDTDTQYF. The CDR3 nucleotides are TGCGCCAGCAGAGGATCTAGCGGGAGGGACACAGATACGCAGTATTTT.

V is TRBV7-3 and J is TRBJ2-1; the match to TRBD1 covers 8 bases. Unmatched junction bases numbered 10, after V lost 5 bases and J lost 7 bases. Germline CDR1 reads SGHTA; CDR2 reads FQGTGA. The CDR3 totals 15 residues. CDR3 DNA sequence: TGTGCCAGCAGCCCGGACAGGGTGGTTTGGAATGAGCAGTTCTTC. Translating gives CASSPDRVVWNEQFF.

In nucleotides, the CDR3 is TGTGCCAGCAGCTTGAGGGGCCAAGAGACCCAGTACTTC. Its protein is CASSLRGQETQYF. This chain connects TRBV5-4 to TRBJ2-5; D may be TRBD1 (5 bases). Trimming shortened V by 1 base and J by 1 base, and 5 bases separated the two germline ends. Germline V gene lookup returns CDR1 SGHNT and CDR2 YYREEE (reference sequence). This CDR3 has 13 residues.

The chain has TRBV2 and TRBJ2-3; TRBD2 matches 13 bases. Germline lookup yields CDR1 SNHLY and CDR2 FYNNEI. This CDR3 has 17 residues. Unmatched junction bases numbered 12, after V lost 9 bases and J lost 3 bases. In DNA, the CDR3 is TGTGCCAGGGAAGGACTAGCGGGGGCAATGGGGACAGATACGCAGTATTTT. Translated: CAREGLAGAMGTDTQYF.

Only a few counts were recorded for this clone. The chain is built from TRBV10-3 and TRBJ2-5, with 8 positions matching TRBD2. The V segment lost 0 bases and the J segment 4 bases; nucleotides outside the gene matches: 7. The V gene's germline CDR1 is ENHRY and CDR2 SYGVKD. The CDR3 has 16 amino acids. Here the CDR3 DNA reads TGTGCCATCAGTGAGTCAAATAGCGGGACTGGAGAGACCCAGTACTTC. Amino acids: CAISESNSGTGETQYF.

The chain joins TRBV19 to TRBJ2-5; D not resolved. Trimming cost V 3 bases and J 5 bases, with 10 bases left between them. The germline V gene encodes CDR1 LNHDA and CDR2 SQIVND (reference sequence). CDR3 length: 13 amino acids. The CDR3 protein is CASSIAGWETQYF. In DNA, the CDR3 is TGTGCCAGTAGTATTGCTGGGTGGGAGACCCAGTACTTC.

This rearrangement joins TRBV6-1 to TRBJ1-5; D remains unclear. This CDR3 contains 15 residues. Germline V CDR1 and CDR2: MNHNS, SASEGT. Trimming stripped 8 bases from V and 2 bases from J, with 16 bases between. Here the CDR3 reads CASLRGGLGNQPQHF. CDR3 bases: TGTGCCAGCTTGCGAGGAGGGCTCGGCAATCAGCCCCAGCATTTT.

The CDR3 loop reads CASSQDRTLSWGGGTGELFF. CDR3 bases: TGTGCCAGCAGCCAAGACCGCACGCTATCGTGGGGGGGTGGCACCGGGGAGCTGTTTTTT. The V gene is TRBV4-2, the J gene TRBJ2-2, with TRBD2 matching 7 bases. The CDR3 contains 20 residues. Germline CDR1 reads LGHNA; CDR2 reads YNFKEQ. Losses at the gene ends were 0 bases for V and 4 bases for J; bases not matched to a gene: 17.

This clone was picked up one time. The rearrangement links TRBV2 to TRBJ2-7, with D perhaps matching TRBD1 (7 bases). Trimming shortened V by 6 bases and J by 0 bases, and 30 bases separated the two germline ends. CDR1 and CDR2 (germline): SNHLY, FYNNEI. CDR3 length: 20 amino acids. The CDR3 loop is CASSPRGQGERVYYSYEQYF. Written as DNA, the CDR3 is TGTGCCAGCAGCCCGAGGGGCCAGGGGGAGCGGGTGTACTACTCCTACGAGCAGTACTTC.

This chain joins TRBV7-3 and TRBJ2-3; 8 bases align to TRBD2. J gave up 3 bases and V 4 bases, and 6 bases lay outside the gene matches. From germline, CDR1 is SGHTA and CDR2 FQGTGA. The CDR3 spans 15 residues. CDR3 DNA sequence: TGTGCCAGCAGCTACCGGGGACTAGTAACAGATACGCAGTATTTT. This gives the protein CASSYRGLVTDTQYF.

CDR3 nucleotide sequence: TGTGCCAGCAGTAGCATAAAAGGGAGGCGGGGCACCGGGGAGCTGTTTTTT. This encodes CASSSIKGRRGTGELFF. The rearrangement uses TRBV28 and TRBJ2-2; TRBD2 might be the D (6 bases). Trimming left V 5 bases short and J 4 bases short, with 20 bases between. The CDR3 length is 17 residues. Germline lookup yields CDR1 MDHEN and CDR2 SYDVKM.

This clone is judged medium-sized. The chain couples TRBV10-2 to TRBJ1-5; 7 bases align to TRBD1. Germline CDR1 and CDR2: WSHSY and SAAADI. Losses at the gene ends were 5 bases for V and 4 bases for J; bases not matched to a gene: 5. The CDR3 loop spans 14 amino acids. The CDR3 is CASSPGTANQPQHF. CDR3 DNA: TGCGCCAGCAGTCCCGGGACAGCAAATCAGCCCCAGCATTTT.

V is TRBV27 and J is TRBJ2-7; TRBD2 matches 16 bases. The length of the CDR3 is 18 residues. Germline V gives CDR1 MNHEY, CDR2 SMNVEV (reference sequence). Trimming took 3 bases from V and 4 from J; bases not matched to a gene: 9. This chain's CDR3 is CASSLTGLAGGGPYEQYF. The CDR3 DNA reads as TGTGCCAGCAGTTTGACGGGACTAGCGGGAGGGGGGCCTTACGAGCAGTACTTC.

The chain links TRBV11-3 to TRBJ2-7, with 7 bases matching TRBD1. Germline V gives CDR1 SGHNT, CDR2 YENEEA. There are 12 residues in the CDR3. After removal of 4 bases from V and 7 bases from J, the junction contained 4 bases not matched to a gene. The CDR3 loop is CASSSGTEEQYF. The CDR3 bases are TGTGCCAGCAGCTCCGGGACAGAAGAGCAGTACTTC.

The chain employs TRBV4-1 and TRBJ2-7; either TRBD1 or TRBD2 may fit D (5 bases each). Per the germline V gene, CDR1 is MGHRA and CDR2 is YSYEKL. Trimming removed 4 bases at V and 1 base at J, with 20 bases between. The CDR3 contains 17 residues. The CDR3 loop reads CASSPIRGRSGSYEQYF. The CDR3, as DNA: TGCGCCAGCAGCCCGATCCGGGGCCGAAGCGGATCCTACGAGCAGTACTTC.

A few counts support this clone. This rearrangement joins TRBV19 to TRBJ2-2, with D tentatively TRBD2 (7 bases). The V and J ends lost 2 bases and 6 bases respectively, with 16 bases between them. The length of the CDR3 is 16 residues. The germline V gene has CDR1 LNHDA and CDR2 SQIVND (reference sequence). CDR3 protein: CASSIPSWGGSGELFF. Written as DNA, the CDR3 is TGTGCCAGTAGTATACCGAGTTGGGGGGGCTCCGGGGAGCTGTTTTTT.

The chain links TRBV6-6 to TRBJ2-7; possible D gene TRBD2, 6 bases. The CDR3 consists of 12 residues. Germline CDR1 and CDR2: MNHNY and SVGAGI (reference sequence). Trimming left V 7 bases short and J 5 bases short, with 12 bases between. The CDR3 DNA follows: TGTGCCAGCACCTACGGAGGGGACGAGCAGTACTTC. It yields the protein CASTYGGDEQYF.

The J gene is TRBJ2-1, the V gene TRBV9, with D perhaps TRBD2 (5 bases). The CDR3 loop spans 16 amino acids. CDR1 SGDLS and CDR2 YYNGEE come from the germline V gene. Trimming pared 0 bases from V and 0 bases from J, leaving 10 bases between. CDR3 DNA sequence: TGTGCCAGCAGCGTAGCTAGCCCGAGCTCCTACAATGAGCAGTTCTTC. Its protein is CASSVASPSSYNEQFF.

This clone was seen a few times. V and J are TRBV7-2 and TRBJ2-7; 14 nucleotides align to TRBD2. The CDR3 contains 15 residues. J lost 2 bases, V lost 6 bases, and 3 bases had no gene match. Germline values: CDR1 SGHTA, CDR2 FQGNSA. The DNA of the CDR3 is TGTGCCAGCAGACAGACTAGCGGGGGGGCCTACGAGCAGTACTTC. Residues: CASRQTSGGAYEQYF.

The chain is built from TRBV4-1 and TRBJ1-2; D remains unclear. Trimming took off 0 bases at V and 2 bases at J, with 10 bases between the two ends. Germline V gives CDR1 MGHRA, CDR2 YSYEKL. The CDR3 is made up of 15 amino acids. Here the CDR3 DNA reads TGCGCCAGCAGCCAAGATCGCGGCAGCAACTATGGCTACACCTTC. Its protein product is CASSQDRGSNYGYTF.

Worth noting for this clone: Different DNA sequences within this sample yield the same CDR3. The V call is TRBV12-5, the J call TRBJ1-1, with D tentatively TRBD1 (6 bases). Trimming removed 5 bases from V and 5 bases from J, with 15 bases in between. The CDR3 consists of 14 residues. Germline CDR1 reads LGHNT; CDR2 reads FRNRAP. CDR3 nucleotide sequence: TGTGCTAGTGGTCTAGGGGGGGGAGGGACTGAAGCTTTCTTT. Its protein product is CASGLGGGGTEAFF.

This clone was seen once. This sequence joins TRBV6-4 and TRBJ2-1; tentative D call: TRBD1 (5 bases). V lost 3 bases to trimming and J lost 3 bases, with 21 bases between them. The CDR3 runs to 18 residues. The germline CDR1 and CDR2 sequences are MRHNA and SNTAGT. CDR3 in amino acids: CASSDGAVRTTNYNEQFF. In nucleotides, the CDR3 is TGTGCCAGCAGTGATGGGGCGGTTCGGACCACGAACTACAATGAGCAGTTCTTC.

Only a few counts were recorded for this clone. V gene TRBV6-6 combines with J gene TRBJ1-5; D is unclear. Trimming stripped 7 bases from V and 2 bases from J, with 9 bases between. The CDR3 consists of 13 residues. Germline values: CDR1 MNHNY, CDR2 SVGAGI (reference sequence). CDR3 nucleotide sequence: TGTGCCAGCACCCCGGCAGGCAATCAGCCCCAGCATTTT. It is translated as CASTPAGNQPQHF.

The chain is built from TRBV18 and TRBJ2-1; possibly TRBD1 for D (6 bases). There are 16 residues in the CDR3. Trimming cost V 5 bases and J 4 bases, with 18 bases left between them. Germline CDR1 is KGHSH and CDR2 is LQKENI. CDR3 DNA sequence: TGTGCCAGCTCAAAAGCCCGGACAGTGTTTTACAATGAGCAGTTCTTC. Translated: CASSKARTVFYNEQFF.

The rearrangement joins TRBV9 to TRBJ1-1; D perhaps matches TRBD1 (6 bases). Germline CDR1 reads SGDLS; CDR2 reads YYNGEE. Trimming stripped 5 bases from V and 3 bases from J, with 8 bases between. CDR3 length: 12 amino acids. CDR3 region: CASRGAHTEAFF. In DNA, the CDR3 is TGTGCCAGCAGGGGGGCGCACACTGAAGCTTTCTTT.

The chain carries TRBV9 and TRBJ2-7, with D hard to call. Germline lookup yields CDR1 SGDLS and CDR2 YYNGEE. The CDR3 has 12 amino acids. The V gene lost 0 bases and the J gene lost 0 bases, with 1 base spanning the gap. CDR3 sequence: CASSVDSYEQYF. The CDR3 DNA is TGTGCCAGCAGCGTAGACTCCTACGAGCAGTACTTC.